Given below is one T cell receptor (beta chain) in context. No antigen is known for it. V lost 3 bases, J lost 2 bases, and 12 bases stayed unmatched. The CDR3 covers 18 residues. In germline, CDR1 is SGHRS, CDR2 YFSETQ. This entry belongs to a study of cytomegalovirus exposure and HLA in healthy donors. Findings of the study overall: Across donors, most TCRs were seen rarely, yet some public ones were widespread. Follow-up analysis seemed to connect common viral pathogens with several of the most significant clusters identified.

The PCR had 60 Vbeta and 13 Jbeta primers. Assay used: immunoSEQ multiplex PCR; TCRdb lists only in-frame clones, some missing. In total, the table holds more than 25,000 clones. This clonotype originated in a man aged 30 to 39 in good health and CMV-seronegative. The rearrangement joins TRBV5-1 to TRBJ2-3; TRBD2 aligns across 10 bases. The sample comprised PBMCs. The CDR3 DNA reads TGCGCCAGCAGCTCCTGGCCCCTAGCGGGAGCCCTCACAGATACGCAGTATTTT. This gives the protein CASSSWPLAGALTDTQYF.